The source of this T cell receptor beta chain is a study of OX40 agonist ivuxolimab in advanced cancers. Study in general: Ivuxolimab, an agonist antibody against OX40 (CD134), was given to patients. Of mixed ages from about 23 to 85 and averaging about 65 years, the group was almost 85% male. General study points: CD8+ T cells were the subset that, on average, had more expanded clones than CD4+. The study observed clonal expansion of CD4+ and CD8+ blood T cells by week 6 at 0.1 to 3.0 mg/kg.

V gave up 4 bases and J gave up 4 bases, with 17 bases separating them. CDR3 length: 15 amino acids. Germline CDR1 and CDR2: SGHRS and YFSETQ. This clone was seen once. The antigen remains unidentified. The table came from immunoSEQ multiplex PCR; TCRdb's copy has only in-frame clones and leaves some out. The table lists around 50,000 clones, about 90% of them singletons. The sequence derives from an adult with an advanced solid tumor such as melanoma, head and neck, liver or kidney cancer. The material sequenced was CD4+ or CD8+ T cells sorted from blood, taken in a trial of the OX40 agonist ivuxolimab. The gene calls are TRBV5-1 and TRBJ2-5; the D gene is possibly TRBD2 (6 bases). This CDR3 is CASSLTGVGGETQYF. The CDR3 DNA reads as TGCGCCAGCAGCCTGACGGGGGTTGGAGGAGAGACCCAGTACTTC.